This is a list of T cell receptor beta chains from one sample in a study of cytomegalovirus exposure and HLA in healthy donors. Profiled with immunoSEQ multiplex PCR; TCRdb holds only in-frame clones, not every one. This table has about 130,000 clones, about four fifths appearing once. Input material: PBMCs. These receptors came from a woman in her forties in good health and CMV-seropositive. Each CDR3 is given with its conserved first and last residue. Each record gives: CDR3 protein, CDR3 DNA, V gene, D gene, clone size, J gene. The D gene is left open where the match is weak. The size of a clone is reported for some rows only, either as once, few or many, or as a class for expanded clones.

cdr3_aa: CASSGGGTGTREQYF; cdr3_nt: TGCGCCAGCAGTGGGGGAGGGACAGGGACGCGAGAGCAGTACTTC; v_call: TRBV10-1; d_call: TRBD1; clone_size: NA; j_call: TRBJ2-7
cdr3_aa: CASSPGQGATEAFF; cdr3_nt: TGCGCCAGCAGCCCGGGACAGGGGGCCACTGAAGCTTTCTTT; v_call: TRBV5-1; d_call: TRBD1; clone_size: NA; j_call: TRBJ1-1
cdr3_aa: CASSYGTGFEAFF; cdr3_nt: TGTGCCAGCAGTTATGGGACAGGGTTTGAAGCTTTCTTT; v_call: TRBV6-5; d_call: TRBD1; clone_size: NA; j_call: TRBJ1-1
cdr3_aa: CASSPTGGGWGTQYF; cdr3_nt: TGTGCCAGCAGTCCGACAGGGGGCGGTTGGGGGACCCAGTACTTC; v_call: TRBV28; d_call: TRBD1; clone_size: NA; j_call: TRBJ2-5
cdr3_aa: CASSQLAGGSSYEQYF; cdr3_nt: TGCGCCAGCAGCCAGCTAGCGGGGGGGAGCTCCTACGAGCAGTACTTC; v_call: TRBV4-1; d_call: TRBD2; clone_size: NA; j_call: TRBJ2-7
cdr3_aa: CASSYTSGRGYNEQFF; cdr3_nt: TGCGCCAGCAGCTACACTAGCGGGAGGGGGTACAATGAGCAGTTCTTC; v_call: TRBV5-1; d_call: TRBD2; clone_size: NA; j_call: TRBJ2-1
cdr3_aa: CASSLIGGRAGNEQLF; cdr3_nt: TGCGCCAGCAGCTTGATTGGCGGGAGGGCCGGCAATGAGCAGCTCTTC; v_call: TRBV5-1; d_call: TRBD2; clone_size: NA; j_call: TRBJ2-1
cdr3_aa: CASSKGQLGLGEKLFF; cdr3_nt: TGTGCCAGCAGCAAGGGACAGTTGGGACTTGGCGAAAAACTGTTTTTT; v_call: TRBV7-2; d_call: TRBD1; clone_size: NA; j_call: TRBJ1-4
cdr3_aa: CASSVDQGITGNTIYF; cdr3_nt: TGTGCCAGCAGCGTAGATCAGGGAATAACTGGAAACACCATATATTTT; v_call: TRBV9; d_call: NA; clone_size: once; j_call: TRBJ1-3
cdr3_aa: CSVEIRINGYTF; cdr3_nt: TGCAGCGTTGAAATCAGGATTAATGGCTACACCTTC; v_call: TRBV29-1; d_call: NA; clone_size: NA; j_call: TRBJ1-2
cdr3_aa: CSAPGQLGTEAFF; cdr3_nt: TGCAGCGCGCCGGGACAGTTGGGCACTGAAGCTTTCTTT; v_call: TRBV29-1; d_call: TRBD1; clone_size: NA; j_call: TRBJ1-1
cdr3_aa: CASSEETGSQPQHF; cdr3_nt: TGTGCCAGCAGTGAAGAGACAGGTTCTCAGCCCCAGCATTTT; v_call: TRBV6-1; d_call: NA; clone_size: NA; j_call: TRBJ1-5
cdr3_aa: CASSQDEVSSYEQYF; cdr3_nt: TGCGCCAGCAGCCAAGACGAGGTCTCCTCCTACGAGCAGTACTTC; v_call: TRBV4-3; d_call: NA; clone_size: once; j_call: TRBJ2-7
cdr3_aa: CASSPLKTGRNEKLFF; cdr3_nt: TGTGCCAGCTCACCACTTAAGACAGGCCGTAATGAAAAACTGTTTTTT; v_call: TRBV18; d_call: NA; clone_size: NA; j_call: TRBJ1-4
cdr3_aa: CASSDSLAGRGNHNEQFF; cdr3_nt: TGTGCCAGCAGCGACAGTTTAGCGGGTCGGGGGAATCACAATGAGCAGTTCTTC; v_call: TRBV9; d_call: TRBD2; clone_size: NA; j_call: TRBJ2-1
cdr3_aa: CASNLAGGPYNEQFF; cdr3_nt: TGTGCCAGCAACCTAGCGGGAGGGCCCTACAATGAGCAGTTCTTC; v_call: TRBV27; d_call: TRBD2; clone_size: NA; j_call: TRBJ2-1
cdr3_aa: CASRWDRYQETQYF; cdr3_nt: TGTGCCAGCAGGTGGGACAGGTACCAAGAGACCCAGTACTTC; v_call: TRBV28; d_call: TRBD1; clone_size: NA; j_call: TRBJ2-5
cdr3_aa: CASSLVGTGDNEQFF; cdr3_nt: TGTGCCAGCAGCTTAGTAGGGACAGGGGACAATGAGCAGTTCTTC; v_call: TRBV7-2; d_call: TRBD1; clone_size: NA; j_call: TRBJ2-1
cdr3_aa: CASSEGSSYTEAFF; cdr3_nt: TGTGCCAGCAGTGAGGGGAGCAGCTACACTGAAGCTTTCTTT; v_call: TRBV6-1; d_call: NA; clone_size: NA; j_call: TRBJ1-1
cdr3_aa: CASRGTGLYGYTF; cdr3_nt: TGTGCCAGTAGAGGGACAGGACTCTATGGCTACACCTTC; v_call: TRBV19; d_call: TRBD1; clone_size: NA; j_call: TRBJ1-2
cdr3_aa: CASSSPGQDTDTQYF; cdr3_nt: TGTGCCAGCAGCTCGCCGGGACAGGACACAGATACGCAGTATTTT; v_call: TRBV5-4; d_call: TRBD1; clone_size: NA; j_call: TRBJ2-3
cdr3_aa: CAAGQGAVGYTF; cdr3_nt: TGTGCGGCGGGACAGGGGGCGGTTGGCTACACCTTC; v_call: TRBV30; d_call: TRBD1; clone_size: NA; j_call: TRBJ1-2
cdr3_aa: CAWRGRTPTLYNEQFF; cdr3_nt: TGTGCCTGGAGAGGGAGGACTCCAACCCTCTACAATGAGCAGTTCTTC; v_call: TRBV30; d_call: NA; clone_size: NA; j_call: TRBJ2-1
cdr3_aa: CASSLRDWSYNEQFF; cdr3_nt: TGTGCCAGTAGTCTCCGGGACTGGTCCTACAATGAGCAGTTCTTC; v_call: TRBV19; d_call: NA; clone_size: NA; j_call: TRBJ2-1
cdr3_aa: CASKRTGGNTEAFF; cdr3_nt: TGTGCCAGCAAGAGGACAGGGGGGAACACTGAAGCTTTCTTT; v_call: TRBV28; d_call: TRBD1; clone_size: NA; j_call: TRBJ1-1
cdr3_aa: CASSDAERQGRWETQYF; cdr3_nt: TGTGCCAGCAGTGACGCGGAGCGACAGGGGCGTTGGGAGACCCAGTACTTC; v_call: TRBV6-1; d_call: TRBD1; clone_size: NA; j_call: TRBJ2-5
cdr3_aa: CASSAWTSGSIGYEQYF; cdr3_nt: TGTGCCAGCAGCGCGTGGACTAGCGGGAGTATTGGGTACGAGCAGTACTTC; v_call: TRBV11-2; d_call: TRBD2; clone_size: NA; j_call: TRBJ2-7
cdr3_aa: CASRQGAADTQYF; cdr3_nt: TGTGCCAGTAGACAGGGGGCGGCTGATACGCAGTATTTT; v_call: TRBV19; d_call: TRBD1; clone_size: once; j_call: TRBJ2-3
cdr3_aa: CASSLFSGGGEKLFF; cdr3_nt: TGCGCCAGCAGCTTATTTTCAGGGGGCGGGGAAAAACTGTTTTTT; v_call: TRBV5-1; d_call: TRBD1; clone_size: NA; j_call: TRBJ1-4
cdr3_aa: CASSLIGSASSYNEQFF; cdr3_nt: TGTGCCAGCAGCTTAATCGGGTCCGCAAGCTCCTACAATGAGCAGTTCTTC; v_call: TRBV7-3; d_call: NA; clone_size: NA; j_call: TRBJ2-1
cdr3_aa: CASRGLGTEAFF; cdr3_nt: TGTGCCAGCAGGGGGCTTGGCACTGAAGCTTTCTTT; v_call: TRBV28; d_call: NA; clone_size: NA; j_call: TRBJ1-1
cdr3_aa: CASSSGNTEAFF; cdr3_nt: TGTGCCAGCAGCTCGGGGAACACTGAAGCTTTCTTT; v_call: TRBV5-8; d_call: NA; clone_size: NA; j_call: TRBJ1-1
cdr3_aa: CASSLPLQGNYEQYF; cdr3_nt: TGTGCCAGCAGCCTTCCTCTGCAGGGGAACTACGAGCAGTACTTC; v_call: TRBV28; d_call: NA; clone_size: NA; j_call: TRBJ2-7
cdr3_aa: CASSPMGGGTEAFF; cdr3_nt: TGTGCCAGCAGCCCTATGGGGGGGGGCACTGAAGCTTTCTTT; v_call: TRBV5-6; d_call: NA; clone_size: NA; j_call: TRBJ1-1
cdr3_aa: CASSLGRDTYNEKLFF; cdr3_nt: TGTGCCAGCAGCTTAGGAAGGGACACGTATAATGAAAAACTGTTTTTT; v_call: TRBV7-9; d_call: NA; clone_size: NA; j_call: TRBJ1-4
cdr3_aa: CASSDGGMGQPQHF; cdr3_nt: TGTGCCAGCAGTGACGGGGGTATGGGTCAGCCCCAGCATTTT; v_call: TRBV25-1; d_call: NA; clone_size: NA; j_call: TRBJ1-5
cdr3_aa: CASSPGQNPDEQYF; cdr3_nt: TGTGCCAGCAGCCCGGGACAGAACCCGGACGAGCAGTACTTC; v_call: TRBV13; d_call: TRBD1; clone_size: NA; j_call: TRBJ2-7
cdr3_aa: CASSLGQRNTEAFF; cdr3_nt: TGCGCCAGCAGCTTAGGACAGAGGAACACTGAAGCTTTCTTT; v_call: TRBV5-1; d_call: NA; clone_size: NA; j_call: TRBJ1-1
cdr3_aa: CASSLVATQLTDTQYF; cdr3_nt: TGTGCCAGCAGTTTGGTAGCGACACAACTCACAGATACGCAGTATTTT; v_call: TRBV28; d_call: NA; clone_size: once; j_call: TRBJ2-3
cdr3_aa: CASSYSQGGQETQYF; cdr3_nt: TGTGCCAGCAGTTACTCACAGGGAGGGCAAGAGACCCAGTACTTC; v_call: TRBV6-5; d_call: NA; clone_size: NA; j_call: TRBJ2-5
cdr3_aa: CATSGDTDTQYF; cdr3_nt: TGTGCCACTAGCGGGGACACAGATACGCAGTATTTT; v_call: TRBV19; d_call: TRBD2; clone_size: once; j_call: TRBJ2-3
cdr3_aa: CASGGRQETQYF; cdr3_nt: TGTGCCAGTGGGGGGAGGCAAGAGACCCAGTACTTC; v_call: TRBV19; d_call: NA; clone_size: NA; j_call: TRBJ2-5
cdr3_aa: CASSGGSDGLNSPLHF; cdr3_nt: TGCGCCAGCAGCGGCGGATCGGACGGACTAAATTCACCCCTCCACTTT; v_call: TRBV5-1; d_call: NA; clone_size: NA; j_call: TRBJ1-6
cdr3_aa: CASSSGLAASTDTQYF; cdr3_nt: TGCGCCAGCAGCTCCGGACTAGCGGCTAGCACAGATACGCAGTATTTT; v_call: TRBV5-1; d_call: TRBD2; clone_size: NA; j_call: TRBJ2-3
cdr3_aa: CASSLGLAGTYEQYF; cdr3_nt: TGCGCCAGCAGCTTGGGACTAGCGGGAACCTACGAGCAGTACTTC; v_call: TRBV5-1; d_call: TRBD2; clone_size: NA; j_call: TRBJ2-7
cdr3_aa: CASSQVREGWDIQYF; cdr3_nt: TGCGCCAGCAGCCAGGTCAGGGAAGGATGGGACATTCAGTACTTC; v_call: TRBV4-3; d_call: NA; clone_size: NA; j_call: TRBJ2-4
cdr3_aa: CASSTRTGGNTEAFF; cdr3_nt: TGCGCCAGCAGCACCCGGACAGGGGGGAACACTGAAGCTTTCTTT; v_call: TRBV5-1; d_call: TRBD1; clone_size: NA; j_call: TRBJ1-1
cdr3_aa: CASSLVRGDNEKLFF; cdr3_nt: TGCGCCAGCAGCTTGGTTCGGGGGGATAATGAAAAACTGTTTTTT; v_call: TRBV5-1; d_call: NA; clone_size: NA; j_call: TRBJ1-4
cdr3_aa: CASSFHVDEGSYEQYF; cdr3_nt: TGTGCCAGCAGCTTCCACGTTGATGAGGGTAGCTACGAGCAGTACTTC; v_call: TRBV7-8; d_call: NA; clone_size: NA; j_call: TRBJ2-7
cdr3_aa: CAIKRREGASEQYF; cdr3_nt: TGTGCCATCAAACGGCGGGAGGGGGCTAGCGAGCAGTACTTC; v_call: TRBV10-3; d_call: TRBD2; clone_size: NA; j_call: TRBJ2-7
cdr3_aa: CASSIFTRGGDIQYF; cdr3_nt: TGTGCCAGTAGTATTTTTACGCGGGGAGGGGACATTCAGTACTTC; v_call: TRBV19; d_call: TRBD2; clone_size: few; j_call: TRBJ2-4
cdr3_aa: CASSLAPSGRVYEQYF; cdr3_nt: TGTGCCAGCAGCTTAGCGCCTAGCGGGAGAGTGTACGAGCAGTACTTC; v_call: TRBV7-8; d_call: TRBD2; clone_size: NA; j_call: TRBJ2-7
cdr3_aa: CATSREVRNNQPQHF; cdr3_nt: TGTGCCACCAGCAGAGAGGTCAGGAACAATCAGCCCCAGCATTTT; v_call: TRBV15; d_call: NA; clone_size: NA; j_call: TRBJ1-5
cdr3_aa: CASSAGRPSLSYEQYF; cdr3_nt: TGTGCCAGCAGTGCGGGTAGGCCCTCTCTCTCCTACGAGCAGTACTTC; v_call: TRBV2; d_call: NA; clone_size: NA; j_call: TRBJ2-7
cdr3_aa: CSVVLGGTYYEQYF; cdr3_nt: TGCAGCGTTGTACTAGGGGGTACCTACTACGAGCAGTACTTC; v_call: TRBV29-1; d_call: NA; clone_size: NA; j_call: TRBJ2-7
cdr3_aa: CASSLQGAGYTEAFF; cdr3_nt: TGTGCCAGCTCTCTTCAGGGGGCAGGGTACACTGAAGCTTTCTTT; v_call: TRBV28; d_call: TRBD1; clone_size: NA; j_call: TRBJ1-1
cdr3_aa: CASSVGLAGIYNEQFF; cdr3_nt: TGTGCCAGCAGCGTAGGACTAGCGGGAATATACAATGAGCAGTTCTTC; v_call: TRBV9; d_call: TRBD2; clone_size: NA; j_call: TRBJ2-1